Listed below are T cell receptor beta chains from one sample, sequenced in a study of beta chain features in type 1 diabetes. Profiling relied on immunoSEQ multiplex PCR, and the TCRdb table lists in-frame clones only, not all of them. The sample consists of about 52,000 clones, under 55% of them appearing once. Source material: Tregs from blood. The source of these receptors is a man aged 25 to 40 with type 1 diabetes. Each CDR3 is given with its conserved first and last residue. The order of the fields is J gene, V gene, D gene, CDR3 protein. A D gene is named only where the DNA matches it firmly.

TRBJ2-1 | TRBV7-9 | . | CASSLGAGRIYNEQFF
TRBJ1-1 | TRBV7-3 | . | CASSLNHRGMGTEAFF
TRBJ1-5 | TRBV6-1 | . | CASMVRGFFNQPQHF
TRBJ2-1 | TRBV15 | . | CATSRARVLGNEQFF
TRBJ2-4 | TRBV18 | TRBD2 | CASSPGTSGLQQNIQYF
TRBJ2-2 | TRBV19 | TRBD1 | CASSIVQGSYAGELFF
TRBJ2-3 | TRBV9 | . | CASSVASRTSTDTQYF
TRBJ1-4 | TRBV6-1 | . | CASSPGDLEKLFF
TRBJ2-1 | TRBV12-5 | TRBD1 | CASGGTGFDEQFF
TRBJ1-2 | TRBV6-5 | TRBD1 | CASSYAGGRNGYTF
TRBJ2-7 | TRBV2 | . | CASSEGRDPYEQYF
TRBJ2-7 | TRBV4-1 | TRBD2 | CASSQVGIAGSSYEQYF
TRBJ2-5 | TRBV29-1 | . | CSVREGRTQYF
TRBJ2-5 | TRBV5-1 | TRBD1 | CASSSGQGYETQYF
TRBJ1-5 | TRBV7-8 | . | CASSRGNNNQPQHF
TRBJ2-7 | TRBV5-1 | TRBD1 | CASSVTGDLSYEQYF
TRBJ2-1 | TRBV6-5 | . | CASSPTARVEQFF
TRBJ1-4 | TRBV7-2 | . | CASSLAGTYNEKLFF
TRBJ2-3 | TRBV6-1 | TRBD2 | CASSEGLAGFVDTQYF
TRBJ1-2 | TRBV18 | TRBD1 | CASSPLGQGASGYTF
TRBJ1-1 | TRBV12-2 | . | CATSRVAAFF
TRBJ1-2 | TRBV7-2 | . | CASSLQSATPNYGYTF
TRBJ1-4 | TRBV4-2 | TRBD1 | CASSPGQGANEKLFF
TRBJ2-4 | TRBV28 | . | CASSLGGIRGIQYF
TRBJ2-7 | TRBV5-1 | . | CASSLGTRNYEQYF
TRBJ2-5 | TRBV5-1 | . | CASSLAGSSGRQETQYF
TRBJ2-2 | TRBV28 | . | CASRMGGNTGELFF
TRBJ1-2 | TRBV5-4 | . | CASSSRQDGYTF
TRBJ2-5 | TRBV14 | . | CASSYRGTQYF
TRBJ2-1 | TRBV18 | . | CASSPQSVRNGEQFF
TRBJ1-1 | TRBV2 | . | CASAANRGAGAEAFF
TRBJ2-7 | TRBV7-3 | TRBD1 | CASGHGQGGEQYF
TRBJ2-7 | TRBV6-5 | . | CASGGGGQGEQYF
TRBJ1-1 | TRBV6-5 | . | CASSLRHLLNTEAFF
TRBJ2-1 | TRBV5-1 | TRBD1 | CASSFPGTDEQFF
TRBJ1-2 | TRBV7-2 | . | CASRGDSYGYTF
TRBJ2-3 | TRBV29-1 | TRBD2 | CSVEGTSDTTDTQYF
TRBJ2-1 | TRBV27 | TRBD2 | CASSPAGGYNEQFF
TRBJ1-2 | TRBV5-4 | TRBD1 | CASSLEGQAHGYTF
TRBJ2-3 | TRBV6-5 | . | CASRPPAVDTQYF
TRBJ2-7 | TRBV29-1 | . | CSALRGTYEQYF
TRBJ2-1 | TRBV2 | . | CASKLSSYNEQFF
TRBJ2-5 | TRBV13 | TRBD2 | CASSLKGLAGRRGETQYF
TRBJ2-1 | TRBV14 | TRBD2 | CASTGTSGYNEQFF
TRBJ1-1 | TRBV14 | TRBD1 | CASTRGRGNTEAFF
TRBJ2-2 | TRBV9 | . | CASSVGALNTGELFF
TRBJ2-5 | TRBV10-3 | TRBD2 | CAISGSGNQETQYF
TRBJ2-1 | TRBV7-2 | . | CASSPADWSNEQFF
TRBJ2-7 | TRBV2 | . | CASSPFGEQYF
TRBJ2-1 | TRBV7-3 | TRBD2 | CASSYASGTYNEQFF
TRBJ1-1 | TRBV18 | TRBD1 | CASSPSATGSLTEAFF
TRBJ2-7 | TRBV7-3 | TRBD1 | CASSRDRASYEQYF
TRBJ2-2 | TRBV5-1 | . | CASSLRGNTGELFF
TRBJ2-2 | TRBV5-1 | TRBD1 | CASDGGQGFAGELFF